The rows below give T cell receptor beta chains drawn from one sample of a study of blood T cell repertoires in COVID-19. Libraries were prepared by immunoSEQ multiplex PCR; TCRdb keeps only in-frame clonotypes and omits some of them. The sample yields some 190,000 clones, roughly 84% seen once. The source material was peripheral blood. The receptors shown here come from an elderly man with COVID-19, enrolled during active disease. Both conserved end residues are part of each CDR3. D genes are given only for firm matches. Expanded clones are given a class, and other clones once, few, many or no size at all.

v_call	clone_size	j_call	d_call	cdr3_aa	cdr3_nt
TRBV2	.	TRBJ1-4	.	CASGWRSNEKLFF	TGTGCCTCGGGGTGGAGGAGTAATGAAAAACTGTTTTTT
TRBV10-3	.	TRBJ1-1	TRBD1	CAISIGQGYTEAFF	TGTGCCATCAGTATTGGACAGGGATACACTGAAGCTTTCTTT
TRBV6-1	.	TRBJ2-3	.	CASSEIFGQLRTQYF	TGTGCCAGCAGTGAAATCTTCGGACAGTTGAGGACGCAGTATTTT
TRBV12-5	.	TRBJ2-1	TRBD2	CASGLFGGGLSEQFF	TGTGCTAGTGGTTTGTTCGGGGGGGGCTTAAGTGAGCAGTTCTTC
TRBV5-1	.	TRBJ1-6	TRBD1	CASTPPRRGQPNSPLHF	TGCGCCAGCACCCCCCCCCGGAGGGGACAGCCAAATTCACCCCTCCACTTT
TRBV2	.	TRBJ1-4	.	CASRTASTNEKLFF	TGTGCCAGCAGGACAGCTTCAACTAATGAAAAACTGTTTTTT
TRBV5-1	.	TRBJ1-2	TRBD1	CASSSDRGTKGYTF	TGCGCCAGCAGCTCTGACAGGGGGACAAAGGGCTACACCTTC
TRBV3-1/TRBV3-2	.	TRBJ2-7	TRBD2	CASSRGTSGGPYEQYF	TGTGCCAGCAGCCGAGGGACTAGCGGGGGGCCCTACGAGCAGTACTTC
TRBV11-2	.	TRBJ1-4	TRBD1	CASSLTGGRITNEKLFF	TGTGCCAGCAGCTTAACAGGGGGCAGAATAACTAATGAAAAACTGTTTTTT
TRBV3-1/TRBV3-2	once	TRBJ1-4	TRBD1	CASSQGRTGGGKLFF	TGTGCCAGCAGCCAAGGGAGGACAGGGGGAGGAAAACTGTTTTTT
TRBV29-1	.	TRBJ2-1	.	CSVEKGLGNEQFF	TGCAGCGTTGAAAAGGGACTGGGGAATGAGCAGTTCTTC
TRBV6-1	.	TRBJ1-5	.	CASSEASRGEVGNQPQHF	TGTGCCAGCAGTGAAGCTTCCAGGGGCGAAGTCGGCAATCAGCCCCAGCATTTT
TRBV9	.	TRBJ2-1	TRBD2	CASSFSGLASQSSYNEQFF	TGTGCCAGCAGCTTCTCGGGACTAGCTTCTCAAAGTTCCTACAATGAGCAGTTCTTC
TRBV19	.	TRBJ1-1	.	CASTDSLMNTEAFF	TGTGCCAGTACGGACAGCCTCATGAACACTGAAGCTTTCTTT